The source of this T cell receptor beta chain is a study of blood T cell repertoires in COVID-19. Trimming took 4 bases from V and 0 from J, leaving 6 bases between them. Looked up from germline, CDR1 is MNHEY and CDR2 is SVGAGI. The CDR3 consists of 14 residues. TCRdb's copy holds only in-frame clones and misses some; the assay was immunoSEQ multiplex PCR. The sample gives about 110,000 clones, 76% of which show up once; 3% to 4.5% is in the top ten. The TCR was taken from a woman older than 75 with acute or convalescent COVID-19. The chain uses TRBV6-5 and TRBJ1-4; D might be TRBD1 (5 bases). Sequenced sample: peripheral blood. CDR3 bases: TGTGCCAGCAGTTCCAGGGCAACTAATGAAAAACTGTTTTTT. Amino acids: CASSSRATNEKLFF.